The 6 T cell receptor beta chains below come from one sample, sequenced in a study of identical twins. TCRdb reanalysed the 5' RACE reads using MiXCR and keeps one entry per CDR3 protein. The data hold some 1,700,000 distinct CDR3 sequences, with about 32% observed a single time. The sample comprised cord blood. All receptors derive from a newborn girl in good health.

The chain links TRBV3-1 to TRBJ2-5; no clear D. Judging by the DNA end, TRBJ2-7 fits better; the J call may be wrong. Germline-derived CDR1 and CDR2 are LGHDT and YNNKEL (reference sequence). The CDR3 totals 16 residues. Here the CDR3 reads CASSQEPAVSRYEQYF. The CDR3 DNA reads TGTGCCAGCAGCCAAGAACCGGCCGTCAGTCGTTACGAGCAGTACTTC.

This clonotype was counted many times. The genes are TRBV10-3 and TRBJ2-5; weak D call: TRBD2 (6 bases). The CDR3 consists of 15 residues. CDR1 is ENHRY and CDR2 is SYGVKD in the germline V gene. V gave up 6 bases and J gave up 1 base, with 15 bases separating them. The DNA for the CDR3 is TGTGCCATCAGCCAGACTAGTGGGGCCCAAGAGACCCAGTACTTC. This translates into CAISQTSGAQETQYF.

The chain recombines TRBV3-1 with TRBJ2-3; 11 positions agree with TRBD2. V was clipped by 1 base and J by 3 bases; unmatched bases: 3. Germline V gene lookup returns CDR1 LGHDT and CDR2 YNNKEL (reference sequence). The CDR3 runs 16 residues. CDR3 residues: CASSQGPSGGTDTQYF. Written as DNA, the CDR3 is TGTGCCAGCAGCCAAGGACCTAGCGGGGGGACAGATACGCAGTATTTT.

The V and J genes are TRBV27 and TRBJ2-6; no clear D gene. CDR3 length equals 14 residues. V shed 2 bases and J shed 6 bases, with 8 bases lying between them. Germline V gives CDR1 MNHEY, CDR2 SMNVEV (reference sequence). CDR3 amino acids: CASSLLSEANVLTF. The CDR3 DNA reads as TGTGCCAGCAGTTTACTATCAGAGGCCAACGTCCTGACTTTC.

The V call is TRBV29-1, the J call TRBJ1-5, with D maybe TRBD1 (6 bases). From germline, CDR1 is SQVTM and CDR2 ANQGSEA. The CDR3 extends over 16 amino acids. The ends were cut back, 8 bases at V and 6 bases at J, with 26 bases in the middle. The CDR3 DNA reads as TGCAGCCCGCCCCGGGGGCGGGTAGCGGTAGGTCAGCCCCAGCATTTT. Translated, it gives CSPPRGRVAVGQPQHF.

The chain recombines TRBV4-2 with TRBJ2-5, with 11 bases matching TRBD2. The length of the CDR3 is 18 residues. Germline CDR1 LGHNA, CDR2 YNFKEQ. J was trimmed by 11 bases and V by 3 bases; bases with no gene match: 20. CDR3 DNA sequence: TGTGCCAGCAGCCACAAGACTAGCGGGAAATATTATTGGGATGAGCAGTACTTC. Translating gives CASSHKTSGKYYWDEQYF.